This T cell receptor beta chain is from a study of graft-versus-host responses after intestinal transplantation. Study summary: All recipients got anti-thymocyte globulin induction, then tacrolimus and steroids for roughly three years. Regarding the study as a whole: Analysis identified GvH clones in recipient marrow, with some appearing first in ileum or blood. Early post-transplant declines in HvG were associated with peak levels of circulating GvH clones. Subjects displaying graft-donor T cell macrochimerism possessed elevated graft-versus-host to host-versus-graft clonal ratios inside allografts.

Clones were read by immunoSEQ multiplex PCR, and TCRdb kept only the in-frame ones, dropping some. In the table there are around 13,000 clones, roughly 93% of which are singletons. Germline lookup yields CDR1 SGDLS and CDR2 YYNGEE. Between the trimmed V and J ends, which lost 3 bases and 3 bases, there was a span of 12 bases. CDR3 size: 14 residues. Comment on this clone: Its antigen is unknown.

V and J are TRBV9 and TRBJ2-5; tentative D call: TRBD1 (6 bases). Sample: PBMCs, taken around 1,000 days after intestinal transplantation. The receptor was isolated from a human patient who received an intestinal transplant, so some T cells may come from the graft donor. CDR3 nucleotides: TGTGCCAGCAGCGCCGGGACAACCAAAGAGACCCAGTACTTC. Encoded protein: CASSAGTTKETQYF.